Presented here are 6 T cell receptor beta chains from one specimen sequenced in a study of shared clonotypes between healthy human individuals. Using immunoSEQ multiplex PCR, the repertoire was profiled, and TCRdb retains in-frame clones only, with some absent. The sample contains 2 million to 3 million clones, roughly 93% of which appear only once. Sequencing was done on a sample of naive CD4+ T cells from PBMCs. As for subset: CD45RA+ positively selected. The source of these receptors is a man younger than 35 in good health. Some clones in this sample may be carry-over from other donors' samples.

The chain couples TRBV11-3 to TRBJ2-5; 8 bases line up with TRBD2. The junction had 7 bases not matched to a gene; V was cut back by 4 bases and J by 9 bases. Germline CDR1 SGHNT, CDR2 YENEEA. CDR3 length: 13 residues. CDR3 DNA: TGTGCCAGCAGCTCCGACGGGGGGGCGGCCCAGTACTTC. Protein sequence: CASSSDGGAAQYF.

In this sample, this clone turned up a few times. Other DNA sequences in the same sample also yield this CDR3. This chain connects TRBV18 to TRBJ2-5; TRBD1 matches 11 bases. Germline-derived CDR1 and CDR2 are KGHSH and LQKENI. V was pared by 3 bases and J by 5 bases, with 5 bases of the junction left unmatched. CDR3 length: 15 residues. The CDR3 reads CASSPGQGAGETQYF. DNA for the CDR3: TGTGCCAGCTCACCTGGACAGGGGGCTGGGGAGACCCAGTACTTC.

Notes on this clone: The same CDR3 also results from other DNA sequences found in this sample. The chain employs TRBV28 and TRBJ1-1; no reliable D call. CDR3 length: 12 amino acids. V lost 2 bases to trimming and J lost 4 bases, with 5 bases between them. Germline CDR1 and CDR2: MDHEN and SYDVKM. The CDR3 here is CASSLRSTEAFF. The CDR3 DNA reads TGTGCCAGCAGTTTACGTAGCACTGAAGCTTTCTTT.

This sequence joins TRBV28 and TRBJ2-2; 8 positions agree with TRBD2. The germline V gene encodes CDR1 MDHEN and CDR2 SYDVKM. V lost 5 bases and J lost 7; bases outside the gene matches: 9. This CDR3 has 15 amino acids. As DNA, the CDR3 is TGTGCCAGCAGTCTCAGCGGGAGTAGACGCGGGGAGCTGTTTTTT. Encoded protein: CASSLSGSRRGELFF.

DNA for the CDR3: TGTGCCAGCTCCTCCCCGGGCCGCCCAGAGACCCAGTACTTC. It specifies CASSSPGRPETQYF. This chain uses TRBV28 with TRBJ2-5; unclear D gene. Germline CDR1 MDHEN, CDR2 SYDVKM. The CDR3 length is 14 residues. V lost 8 bases to trimming and J lost 4 bases, with 17 bases between them. Full variable domain (outside the CDR3, taken from reference TRBV28 and TRBJ2-5): DVKVTQSSRYLVKRTGEKVFLECVQDMDHENMFWYRQDPGLGLRLIYFSYDVKMKEKGDIPEGYSVSREKKERFSLILESASTNQTSMYLCASSSPGRPETQYFGPGTRLLVL.

A single count supports this clone. The chain employs TRBV4-3 and TRBJ2-5; TRBD2 might be the D (6 bases). V lost 1 base, J lost 9 bases, and 15 bases lay in between. There are 14 residues in the CDR3. CDR1 LGHNA and CDR2 YSLEER come from the germline V gene. The DNA of the CDR3 is TGCGCCAGCAGCCAAGGCCCGGGAGATGGGGCCCAGTACTTC. Amino acids: CASSQGPGDGAQYF.